Listed below are T cell receptor beta chains from one sample, sequenced in a study of low-dose radiotherapy and immunotherapy resistance in tumors. TCRdb processed the reads anew with MiXCR; each CDR3 protein has one entry. This sample has just over 90,000 distinct CDR3 sequences, with 20% to 25% found just once. This specimen consisted of PBMCs, obtained after low-dose radiotherapy plus immunotherapy. These receptors were taken from a female donor with ovarian cancer. The CDR3 runs from the conserved cysteine through the conserved F or W. The size field is filled for only some rows; it gives once, few, many or a size class.

CDR3aa: CASSLSGGAGMPQHF; len: 15; abundance: .; j_gene: TRBJ1-5; v_gene: TRBV5-1
CDR3aa: CASSFGTPRGTGELFF; len: 16; abundance: many; j_gene: TRBJ2-2; v_gene: TRBV7-9
CDR3aa: CASSLNRGMIETQYF; len: 15; abundance: .; j_gene: TRBJ2-5; v_gene: TRBV5-6
CDR3aa: CASTSAGEQYF; len: 11; abundance: .; j_gene: TRBJ2-7; v_gene: TRBV19
CDR3aa: CASSYTRDGSYEQYF; len: 15; abundance: many; j_gene: TRBJ2-7; v_gene: TRBV6-6
CDR3aa: CSASPTMDTQYF; len: 12; abundance: many; j_gene: TRBJ2-3; v_gene: TRBV20-1
CDR3aa: CASRKVGLETAGELFF; len: 16; abundance: many; j_gene: TRBJ2-2; v_gene: TRBV19
CDR3aa: CSAAELAGIYEQYF; len: 14; abundance: many; j_gene: TRBJ2-7; v_gene: TRBV20-1
CDR3aa: CASRRTQAGSNYGYTF; len: 16; abundance: .; j_gene: TRBJ1-2; v_gene: TRBV4-3
CDR3aa: CASSERVGSNGYTF; len: 14; abundance: many; j_gene: TRBJ1-2; v_gene: TRBV2
CDR3aa: CAWSVVGSTDTQYF; len: 14; abundance: many; j_gene: TRBJ2-3; v_gene: TRBV30
CDR3aa: CASSKGLAGNHEQFF; len: 15; abundance: many; j_gene: TRBJ2-1; v_gene: TRBV7-9
CDR3aa: CASSFSGTSGPGSTDTQYF; len: 19; abundance: many; j_gene: TRBJ2-3; v_gene: TRBV7-2
CDR3aa: CASSYQLSGANVLTF; len: 15; abundance: .; j_gene: TRBJ2-6; v_gene: TRBV5-4
CDR3aa: CASSYGGFPYEQYF; len: 14; abundance: .; j_gene: TRBJ2-7; v_gene: TRBV6-2/TRBV6-3
CDR3aa: CATSDLQGRGTGELFF; len: 16; abundance: many; j_gene: TRBJ2-2; v_gene: TRBV24-1
CDR3aa: CASSRIRSGPREGRNEQFF; len: 19; abundance: many; j_gene: TRBJ2-1; v_gene: TRBV11-2
CDR3aa: CASSPYIPGQGGNEKLFF; len: 18; abundance: many; j_gene: TRBJ1-4; v_gene: TRBV7-9
CDR3aa: CASNTLRTSYNSPLHF; len: 16; abundance: many; j_gene: TRBJ1-6; v_gene: TRBV28
CDR3aa: CASSPGLAGGAYQETQYF; len: 18; abundance: many; j_gene: TRBJ2-5; v_gene: TRBV4-1
CDR3aa: CACSERVLGYDTQYF; len: 15; abundance: .; j_gene: TRBJ2-3; v_gene: TRBV10-2
CDR3aa: CASRRDSEQFF; len: 11; abundance: many; j_gene: TRBJ2-1; v_gene: TRBV2
CDR3aa: CASRRGALVTTEQYF; len: 15; abundance: many; j_gene: TRBJ2-7; v_gene: TRBV2
CDR3aa: CATSDEQGGSTQYF; len: 14; abundance: many; j_gene: TRBJ2-5; v_gene: TRBV24-1
CDR3aa: CASSFGQNYNEQFF; len: 14; abundance: many; j_gene: TRBJ2-1; v_gene: TRBV28
CDR3aa: CASSPQEGYGYTF; len: 13; abundance: many; j_gene: TRBJ1-2; v_gene: TRBV9
CDR3aa: CASSGLAGGPFTGELFF; len: 17; abundance: many; j_gene: TRBJ2-2; v_gene: TRBV9
CDR3aa: CATSVRAGGFRDTQYF; len: 16; abundance: .; j_gene: TRBJ2-3; v_gene: TRBV24-1
CDR3aa: CASSLFGFLGDEQYF; len: 15; abundance: many; j_gene: TRBJ2-7; v_gene: TRBV12-3/TRBV12-4